This T cell receptor beta chain was sequenced for a study of blood T cell repertoires in COVID-19. Looking at the study overall: Sample material is recorded as cDNA or gDNA derived from T cells, B-cell-depleted T cells, or PBMCs.

Measured with immunoSEQ multiplex PCR; TCRdb has only the in-frame clones, and not every one. The sample comprises more than 150,000 clones, roughly nine tenths of which are singletons, and around 20% rests with the top ten. The origin of this receptor is a man between 65 and 79 years old with active or convalescent COVID-19. Sequencing was carried out using peripheral blood.

CDR3 residues: CASRETVNYGYTF. Written as DNA, the CDR3 is TGTGCCAGCAGGGAGACAGTCAACTATGGCTACACCTTC. The chain carries TRBV6-5 and TRBJ1-2; the D gene is possibly TRBD1 (5 bases). Germline-derived CDR1 and CDR2 are MNHEY and SVGAGI. The CDR3 has 13 residues. V was cut by 6 bases and J by 2 bases, with 10 bases left in between.